These T cell receptor beta chains were read from a single sample in a study of blood T cell repertoires in COVID-19. Assay used: immunoSEQ multiplex PCR; TCRdb lists only in-frame clones, some missing. In the table there are a few hundred thousand clones, around nine tenths of which are singletons. Sequenced input: peripheral blood. These TCRs come from a woman aged 40 to 55 who had recovered from COVID-19. Each CDR3 is given with its conserved first and last residue. A D gene is named only where the DNA matches it firmly. Where a row states a size, it is once, few, many or the class of an expanded clone; other rows omit it.

clone_size d_call j_call v_call cdr3_nt cdr3_aa
- - TRBJ1-1 TRBV6-2/TRBV6-3 TGTGCCAGCAGTTACAGGGGTCCTCCGGGGAACACTGAAGCTTTCTTT CASSYRGPPGNTEAFF
- TRBD2 TRBJ2-2 TRBV24-1 TGTGCCACCAGTGACCCCAGCGGGGGGGGGACCGGGGAGCTGTTTTTT CATSDPSGGGTGELFF
- TRBD1 TRBJ1-2 TRBV7-3 TGTGCCAGCAGCCCTATGGCGGGACAGTCCTATGGCTACACCTTC CASSPMAGQSYGYTF
- TRBD2 TRBJ2-2 TRBV7-9 TGTGCCAGCAGCCGGGGGGGAACCGGGGAGCTGTTTTTT CASSRGGTGELFF
- TRBD1 TRBJ1-2 TRBV4-2 TGTGCCAGCAGCCAAGGGGACAGGGGGCGAGGCTACACCTTC CASSQGDRGRGYTF
- - TRBJ2-1 TRBV24-1 TGTGCCACCAGTGATTTGGGACCCGGAGGGCAGTTCTTC CATSDLGPGGQFF
once TRBD1 TRBJ2-3 TRBV18 TGTGCCAGCTCACGGGGACAGGGAAACACAGATACGCAGTATTTT CASSRGQGNTDTQYF
few - TRBJ1-1 TRBV5-1 TGCGCCAGCAGCCCAAGCGGGGCCATGAACACTGAAGCTTTCTTT CASSPSGAMNTEAFF
once TRBD2 TRBJ2-2 TRBV4-2 TGTGCCAGCAGGAGTGGGAGCGGGAGGGCCGGGGCCGGGGAGCTGTTTTTT CASRSGSGRAGAGELFF
- TRBD1 TRBJ1-2 TRBV5-1 TGCGCCAGCAGCCCCCACAGGGGCGGTGGGGGCTACACCTTC CASSPHRGGGGYTF
- - TRBJ2-1 TRBV10-1 TGCGCCAGCAGTGAGTCTCCGGGATACAATGAGCAGTTCTTC CASSESPGYNEQFF
- TRBD1 TRBJ1-5 TRBV19 TGTGCCAGTAGGGGGGTCGACAGGGGGAATCAGCCCCAGCATTTT CASRGVDRGNQPQHF
- - TRBJ1-5 TRBV12-3/TRBV12-4 TGTGCCAGCAGTCCGAGCGGAAATCAGCCCCAGCATTTT CASSPSGNQPQHF
- - TRBJ1-2 TRBV4-1 TGCGCCAGCAGCCAAGAACGTTCAGGGTGGGGCTATGGCTACACCTTC CASSQERSGWGYGYTF
- - TRBJ2-5 TRBV11-2 TGTGCCAGCAGCCCCCGCCCGGGGGGCCTCCAAGAGACCCAGTACTTC CASSPRPGGLQETQYF
- - TRBJ2-1 TRBV10-3 TGTGCCATCCGGGGCGTTGGGGGCCCCCTTTTTGAGCAGTTCTTC CAIRGVGGPLFEQFF
- - TRBJ2-6 TRBV27 TGTGCCAGCAAGAGGGCTGGGGCCAACGTCCTGACTTTC CASKRAGANVLTF
- - TRBJ1-2 TRBV30 TGTGCCTCCAACCCCGACATAACCCACTATGGCTACACCTTC CASNPDITHYGYTF
- TRBD2 TRBJ2-2 TRBV7-8 TGTGCCAGCAGCTTACCAGGCGCTAGCGGGCAGAACACCGGGGAGCTGTTTTTT CASSLPGASGQNTGELFF
- - TRBJ2-7 TRBV7-2 TGTGCCAGCAGCGGCCCCTACGAGCAGTACTTC CASSGPYEQYF
once - TRBJ2-7 TRBV13 TGTGCCAGCAGCTCAGGGACCCGGGGCGAGCAGTACTTC CASSSGTRGEQYF
- TRBD2 TRBJ2-3 TRBV18 TGTGCCAGCTCACCGTCGGGCCGCGGGAGGGCCGGGGATACGCAGTATTTT CASSPSGRGRAGDTQYF
few - TRBJ2-2 TRBV7-2 TGTGCCAGCAGCTTAGCGGCCACCGGGGAGCTGTTTTTT CASSLAATGELFF
- TRBD1 TRBJ2-3 TRBV5-1 TGCGCCAGCAGCTTTGACAGGGGGGACACAGATACGCAGTATTTT CASSFDRGDTDTQYF
once TRBD2 TRBJ2-3 TRBV5-1 TGCGCCAGCAGGACTAGCGGATACAACACAGATACGCAGTATTTT CASRTSGYNTDTQYF
- - TRBJ1-1 TRBV7-2 TGTGCCAGCACCCCGGTGCCAGGAGGGAACACTGAAGCTTTCTTT CASTPVPGGNTEAFF
- TRBD2 TRBJ2-1 TRBV6-2/TRBV6-3 TGTGCCAGCAGTTACGAGCGGGGGGACTACAATGAGCAGTTCTTC CASSYERGDYNEQFF
- TRBD1 TRBJ1-6 TRBV7-2 TGTGCCAGCAGCTCCCGACAGGGGGTTTCGGCCCTCCACTTT CASSSRQGVSALHF
- - TRBJ2-1 TRBV7-2 TGTGCCAGCAGCCCCCCCCGTGACAGGGTGGTAGCGGGATGGCATGAGCAGTTCTTC CASSPPRDRVVAGWHEQFF
- - TRBJ1-5 TRBV4-3 TGCGCCAGCAGCCAAGACGGCAGGGCAGGGCCCCAGCATTTT CASSQDGRAGPQHF
- - TRBJ1-4 TRBV6-6 TGTGCCAGCAGTTACTCCTCCGGGGGGCTGTTTTTT CASSYSSGGLFF
- - TRBJ2-1 TRBV7-2 TGTGCCAGCACTCCCGGGGGGCTAGCGGCCTACAATGAGCAGTTCTTC CASTPGGLAAYNEQFF
once TRBD2 TRBJ2-7 TRBV5-4 TGTGCCAGCAGCTATCCCCGGGGGGTCGACTACGAGCAGTACTTC CASSYPRGVDYEQYF
- TRBD2 TRBJ2-7 TRBV27 TGTGCCAGCAGTTCGCGCGGGGCGGGAGGCGACTACGAGCAGTACTTC CASSSRGAGGDYEQYF
once - TRBJ2-7 TRBV12-3/TRBV12-4 TGTGCCAGCAGTTTAGGCCCACGGTACGAGCAGTACTTC CASSLGPRYEQYF
- - TRBJ2-5 TRBV7-2 TGTGCCAGCAGCCCCCCGGGTCATAAGGCGGGCGAGACCCAGTACTTC CASSPPGHKAGETQYF
- - TRBJ1-2 TRBV5-5 TGTGCCAGCAGCTCCGGGGTGGACTATGGCTACACCTTC CASSSGVDYGYTF
- - TRBJ2-1 TRBV10-3 TGTGCCATCAGCCGGGACACCTCCTACAATGAGCAGTTCTTC CAISRDTSYNEQFF
- TRBD1 TRBJ1-1 TRBV6-2/TRBV6-3 TGTGCCAGCAGTTACTCGACAGGGGCGGGCACTGAAGCTTTCTTT CASSYSTGAGTEAFF
- - TRBJ1-1 TRBV30 TGTGCCTGGAGTGTACGGGGGAACACTGAAGCTTTCTTT CAWSVRGNTEAFF
- TRBD2 TRBJ2-1 TRBV12-3/TRBV12-4 TGTGCCAGCAGACCGGGAGGGGGGAATGAGCAGTTCTTC CASRPGGGNEQFF
- - TRBJ2-6 TRBV5-1 TGCGCCAGCAGCCCCGGTGGCTCTGGGGCCAACGTCCTGACTTTC CASSPGGSGANVLTF
- TRBD2 TRBJ2-1 TRBV9 TGTGCCAGCAGCGTAGTAGCTTCGGGACTAGCGGACAATGAGCAGTTCTTC CASSVVASGLADNEQFF
- - TRBJ1-5 TRBV28 TGTGCCAGCACTGAGGGGGGCAATCAGCCCCAGCATTTT CASTEGGNQPQHF
- - TRBJ1-6 TRBV5-1 TGCGCCAGCAGCTTGGGGCCAGGGGATTCACCCCTCCACTTT CASSLGPGDSPLHF
- - TRBJ2-3 TRBV18 TGTGCCAGCTCACCGGTGGGAGCGGGCACAGATACGCAGTATTTT CASSPVGAGTDTQYF
- - TRBJ1-4 TRBV11-3 TGTGCCAGCAGCGGGGGGGAGGAAAAACTGTTTTTT CASSGGEEKLFF
once - TRBJ2-3 TRBV4-1 TGCGCCAGCAGCCAAAGGGGCGGGGGTAGCGGAGGGCAGGGGGATACGCAGTATTTT CASSQRGGGSGGQGDTQYF
- TRBD1 TRBJ2-7 TRBV5-1 TGCGCCAGCAGCACCGGACAGGGAAAAGTCGAGCAGTACTTC CASSTGQGKVEQYF
- - TRBJ1-1 TRBV29-1 TGCAGCGTTGAAAGCAGGGATGAAGCTTTCTTT CSVESRDEAFF
- - TRBJ1-5 TRBV2 TGTGCCAGCAGTGTGGGCAGACCGCAGCCCCAGCATTTT CASSVGRPQPQHF